Sequencing of this TCR beta chain was carried out in a study of blood T cell repertoires in COVID-19. Study-level background: Sample material is recorded as cDNA or gDNA derived from T cells, B-cell-depleted T cells, or PBMCs.

Authors' data handling: From reference gene primer amplification, estimates of nucleated cell counts were derived. Produced via immunoSEQ multiplex PCR; TCRdb's table is partial and in-frame only. Clone size and the V and J calls come from that table; the DNA yielded D and trimming. The top ten hold 9.1% of the sample, which has almost 250,000 clones, 70% to 90% seen once. Residents of around 24 US areas, aged roughly 18 to 89 years, made up the participants. Participant-given clinical history determined each cohort assignment. Germline CDR1 reads MNHNS; CDR2 reads SASEGT. CDR3 length: 13 amino acids. Losses at the gene ends were 2 bases for V and 4 bases for J; bases not matched to a gene: 0.

The TCR sequence derives from a woman aged 50 to 65 with acute COVID-19. The sequenced sample was PBMCs or T cells enriched from blood (not recorded which). The J gene is TRBJ1-2, the V gene TRBV6-1; 8 bases match TRBD1. The chain's CDR3 is CASSEQGAYGYTF. CDR3 DNA: TGTGCCAGCAGTGAACAGGGGGCCTATGGCTACACCTTC.